This is a list of T cell receptor beta chains from one sample in a study of cytomegalovirus exposure and HLA in healthy donors. Some clones are missing from TCRdb's copy, which holds only in-frame ones; the method was immunoSEQ multiplex PCR. The sample consists of 100,000 to 150,000 clones, less than 85% of them appearing once. Sequencing used PBMCs. Receptors were obtained from a man aged 35 to 55 in good health and CMV-seronegative. Each CDR3 is given with its conserved first and last residue. D genes are given only for firm matches. Clone size is given for some rows only: seen once, a few or many times, or a class if the clone is expanded.

once | TRBJ2-7 | TRBV6-1 | . | 13 | CASSEASGYEQYF | TGTGCCAGCAGTGAAGCTTCAGGGTACGAGCAGTACTTC
. | TRBJ2-3 | TRBV6-6 | . | 15 | CASSYILAATDTQYF | TGTGCCAGCAGTTACATCTTAGCAGCTACAGATACGCAGTATTTT
. | TRBJ2-5 | TRBV7-8 | TRBD2 | 13 | CASAGDQQETQYF | TGTGCCAGCGCGGGAGATCAACAAGAGACCCAGTACTTC
few | TRBJ2-1 | TRBV4-2 | . | 17 | CASSPTPAPIYYNEQFF | TGTGCCAGCAGCCCTACCCCCGCGCCCATATACTACAATGAGCAGTTCTTC
. | TRBJ1-4 | TRBV6-5 | TRBD1 | 14 | CASTAGTGDEKLFF | TGTGCCAGCACCGCCGGGACAGGGGATGAAAAACTGTTTTTT
. | TRBJ2-5 | TRBV7-2 | TRBD1 | 16 | CASSLFGGTGPREQYF | TGTGCCAGCAGCTTATTTGGAGGGACAGGGCCGCGGGAGCAGTACTTC
. | TRBJ2-3 | TRBV7-3 | . | 13 | CASSRRESDTQYF | TGTGCCAGCTCGAGGAGGGAATCGGATACGCAGTATTTT
once | TRBJ1-4 | TRBV7-9 | TRBD1 | 14 | CASSRGQGGEKLFF | TGTGCCAGCAGCCGAGGACAGGGTGGAGAAAAACTGTTTTTT
. | TRBJ2-2 | TRBV7-3 | TRBD1 | 15 | CASSSGQAGTGELFF | TGTGCCAGCAGCTCGGGACAGGCGGGCACCGGGGAGCTGTTTTTT
. | TRBJ1-2 | TRBV6-4 | TRBD1 | 15 | CASSDSGQGTYGYTF | TGTGCCAGCAGTGATAGCGGACAGGGGACCTATGGCTACACCTTC
. | TRBJ1-2 | TRBV30 | . | 14 | CAWSVQFRDYGYTF | TGTGCCTGGAGTGTACAGTTTCGAGACTATGGCTACACCTTC
. | TRBJ1-2 | TRBV19 | . | 13 | CASTKTAPHAYTF | TGTGCCAGTACCAAGACAGCCCCCCACGCCTACACCTTC
. | TRBJ2-5 | TRBV5-6 | . | 14 | CASSLAGGQETQYF | TGTGCCAGCAGCTTAGCCGGGGGCCAAGAGACCCAGTACTTC
. | TRBJ1-5 | TRBV7-2 | . | 14 | CASNRAGSNQPQHF | TGTGCCAGCAATCGGGCAGGGAGCAATCAGCCCCAGCATTTT
. | TRBJ2-3 | TRBV4-3 | TRBD2 | 15 | CASSQEISGSGTQYF | TGCGCCAGCAGCCAAGAGATAAGCGGGAGTGGGACGCAGTATTTT
. | TRBJ2-7 | TRBV29-1 | . | 11 | CSVRLDYEQYF | TGCAGCGTTAGACTGGATTACGAGCAGTACTTC
. | TRBJ2-3 | TRBV11-3 | TRBD2 | 15 | CASSSREGSADTQYF | TGTGCCAGCAGCAGCAGGGAGGGGTCCGCAGATACGCAGTATTTT
. | TRBJ2-3 | TRBV11-2 | TRBD2 | 14 | CASSLLAGPDTQYF | TGTGCCAGCAGCTTACTAGCGGGGCCAGATACGCAGTATTTT
few | TRBJ2-7 | TRBV4-1 | TRBD1 | 15 | CASSQLDRASYEQYF | TGCGCCAGCAGCCAGTTGGACAGGGCTTCCTACGAGCAGTACTTC
. | TRBJ1-4 | TRBV4-1 | TRBD1 | 14 | CASSQGTGNEKLFF | TGCGCCAGCAGCCAAGGGACAGGCAATGAAAAACTGTTTTTT
. | TRBJ1-2 | TRBV5-6 | . | 15 | CASSLAGQASVGYTF | TGTGCCAGCAGCTTGGCAGGGCAGGCTTCAGTAGGCTACACCTTC
. | TRBJ2-1 | TRBV4-3 | TRBD2 | 15 | CASSHSGLGDNEQFF | TGCGCCAGCAGCCATTCGGGACTAGGTGACAATGAGCAGTTCTTC
. | TRBJ1-5 | TRBV7-2 | TRBD1 | 15 | CASSLTGFSNQPQHF | TGTGCCAGCAGCTTGACAGGGTTTAGCAATCAGCCCCAGCATTTT
few | TRBJ1-2 | TRBV5-1 | . | 13 | CASSSRGDYGYTF | TGCGCCAGCAGCTCCAGGGGAGACTATGGCTACACCTTC
. | TRBJ2-1 | TRBV4-3 | TRBD1 | 15 | CASSRDRGPYNEQFF | TGCGCCAGCAGCCGGGACAGGGGGCCTTACAATGAGCAGTTCTTC
. | TRBJ2-7 | TRBV19 | TRBD1 | 14 | CASRPRDREGEQYF | TGTGCCAGTAGGCCCCGGGACAGGGAAGGCGAGCAGTACTTC